The entry below describes one T cell receptor beta chain. This record belongs to a study of cytomegalovirus exposure and HLA in healthy donors. Background on the study: An early release of data contained roughly 86 million unique TCRs, which came from HLA-typed donors.

The PCR contained 60 Vbeta and 13 Jbeta primers. TCRdb keeps only in-frame clones here, not all; method: immunoSEQ multiplex PCR. The profile shows around 180,000 clones, around 82% of them singletons. Germline trimming cut 4 bases from V and 5 bases from J; bases unmatched to any gene: 11. The CDR3 has 18 residues. Germline CDR1 reads SGHRS; CDR2 reads YFSETQ. The chain links TRBV5-1 to TRBJ2-5; 16 bases fit TRBD2. This clonotype was obtained from a man aged 18 to 30 in good health and CMV-seronegative. The sequenced material came from PBMCs. CDR3 bases: TGCGCCAGCAGCCAAGGTGGGACTAGCGGGGGGGCCCGGGAGACCCAGTACTTC. This encodes CASSQGGTSGGARETQYF.